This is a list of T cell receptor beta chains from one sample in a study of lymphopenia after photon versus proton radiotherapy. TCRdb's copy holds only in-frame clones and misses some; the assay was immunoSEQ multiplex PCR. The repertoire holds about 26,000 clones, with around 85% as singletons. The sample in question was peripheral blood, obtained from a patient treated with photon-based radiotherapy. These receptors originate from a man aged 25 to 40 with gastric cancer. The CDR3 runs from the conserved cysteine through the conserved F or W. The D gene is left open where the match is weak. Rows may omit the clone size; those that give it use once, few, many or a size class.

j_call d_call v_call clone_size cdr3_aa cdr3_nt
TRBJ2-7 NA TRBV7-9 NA CASSLAGGEYEQYF TGTGCCAGCAGCTTAGCTGGGGGCGAATACGAGCAGTACTTC
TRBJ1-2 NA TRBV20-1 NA CSARAGGGYTF TGCAGTGCCCGAGCCGGGGGTGGCTACACCTTC
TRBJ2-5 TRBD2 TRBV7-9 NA CASSVTSGRQETQYF TGTGCCAGCAGCGTCACTAGCGGGCGACAAGAGACCCAGTACTTC
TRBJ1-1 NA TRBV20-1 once CSASRGTEAFF TGCAGTGCTAGTCGGGGCACTGAAGCTTTCTTT
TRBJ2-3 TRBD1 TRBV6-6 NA CASSVPGQGTDTQYF TGTGCCAGCAGTGTTCCGGGACAGGGGACAGATACGCAGTATTTT
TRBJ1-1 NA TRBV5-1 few CASSLDPVGSNTEAFF TGCGCCAGCAGCTTGGACCCCGTAGGATCTAACACTGAAGCTTTCTTT
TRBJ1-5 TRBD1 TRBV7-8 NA CASSSGQVNQPQHF TGTGCCAGCAGCTCGGGACAGGTAAATCAGCCCCAGCATTTT
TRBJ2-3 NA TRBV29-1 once CSVGLSGSTDTQYF TGCAGCGTTGGGCTATCAGGGTCCACAGATACGCAGTATTTT
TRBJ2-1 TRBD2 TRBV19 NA CASTVLAGGPNEQFF TGTGCCAGTACCGTACTAGCGGGAGGGCCCAATGAGCAGTTCTTC
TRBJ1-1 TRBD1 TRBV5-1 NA CASSPETGGDTEAFF TGCGCCAGCAGCCCTGAAACAGGGGGAGACACTGAAGCTTTCTTT
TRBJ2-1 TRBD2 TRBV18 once CASSPLRTSGGHSYNEQFF TGTGCCAGCTCACCCTTAAGGACTAGCGGGGGCCACTCCTACAATGAGCAGTTCTTC
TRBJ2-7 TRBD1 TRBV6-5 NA CASSSTGTGVSYEQYF TGTGCCAGCAGTTCAACCGGGACAGGGGTTTCGTACGAGCAGTACTTC
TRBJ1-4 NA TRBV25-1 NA CAKRTDNEKLFF TGTGCCAAAAGGACAGATAATGAAAAACTGTTTTTT
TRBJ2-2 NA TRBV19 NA CASKGEGDPTGELFF TGTGCCAGTAAGGGAGAGGGAGACCCCACCGGGGAGCTGTTTTTT
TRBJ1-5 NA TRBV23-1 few CASSSQHF TGCGCCAGCTCCTCCCAGCATTTT
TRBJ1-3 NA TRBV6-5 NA CASRRPSGNTIYF TGTGCCAGCAGGCGACCCTCTGGAAACACCATATATTTT
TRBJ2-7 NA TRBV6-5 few CASSLDGGSSYEQYF TGTGCCAGCAGTTTGGACGGGGGAAGCTCCTACGAGCAGTACTTC
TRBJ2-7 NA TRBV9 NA CASSPSLGRQYF TGTGCCAGCAGCCCGAGTCTGGGGCGGCAGTACTTC
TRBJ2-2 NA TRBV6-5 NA CAVQEVTGELFF TGTGCCGTACAGGAAGTCACCGGGGAGCTGTTTTTT
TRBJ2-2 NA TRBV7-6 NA CASSLKGGAWNTGELFF TGTGCCAGCAGCTTAAAGGGCGGGGCTTGGAACACCGGGGAGCTGTTTTTT
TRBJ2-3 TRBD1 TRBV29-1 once CSVDQGATQGVGTDTQYF TGCAGCGTTGATCAGGGGGCGACCCAGGGGGTGGGTACAGATACGCAGTATTTT
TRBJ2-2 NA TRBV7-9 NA CASSSRGAGVGELFF TGTGCCAGCAGCTCCCGAGGAGCAGGGGTCGGGGAGCTGTTTTTT